The source of this T cell receptor beta chain is a study of T cells after posttransplantation cyclophosphamide. Germline V gene lookup returns CDR1 SGHNT and CDR2 YENEEA. The CDR3 has 17 residues. The V end was cut by 1 base, the J end by 4 bases, with 17 bases between. The repertoire was sequenced with immunoSEQ multiplex PCR; TCRdb's copy has only in-frame clones and lacks some. There are about 30,000 clones in the sample, none observed a single time. In this sample, this clone turned up many times. Its antigen is as yet unknown. Study-wide results and limits: TRB overlap between skin or GI tissue T cells and blood was limited.

The source of this sequence is a woman in her sixties in good health, CMV-negative, and a related stem cell transplant donor. The specimen sequenced was PBMCs. The chain is built from TRBV11-3 and TRBJ2-1, with TRBD1 as a possible D gene (6 bases). The CDR3 DNA reads as TGTGCCAGCAGCTTAGGGGATGGCAGGGGTAGTTACAATGAGCAGTTCTTC. It yields the protein CASSLGDGRGSYNEQFF.